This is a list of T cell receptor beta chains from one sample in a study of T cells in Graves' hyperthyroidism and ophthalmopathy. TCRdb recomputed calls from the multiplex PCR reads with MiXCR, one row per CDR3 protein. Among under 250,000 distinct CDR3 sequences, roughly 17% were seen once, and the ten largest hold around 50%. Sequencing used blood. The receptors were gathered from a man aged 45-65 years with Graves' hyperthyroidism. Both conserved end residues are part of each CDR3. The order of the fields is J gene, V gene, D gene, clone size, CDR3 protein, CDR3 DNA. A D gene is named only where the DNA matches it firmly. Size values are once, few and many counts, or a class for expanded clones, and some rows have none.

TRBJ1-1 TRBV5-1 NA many CASSLDFRTGGDNTEAFF TGCGCCAGCAGCTTGGATTTTCGGACTGGGGGCGATAACACTGAAGCTTTCTTT
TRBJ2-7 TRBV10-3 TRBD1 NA CAISEGGQAYEQYF TGTGCCATCAGTGAGGGGGGACAGGCCTACGAGCAGTACTTC
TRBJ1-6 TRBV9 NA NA CASSPSYVNSPLHF TGTGCCAGCAGCCCTAGCTACGTTAATTCACCCCTCCACTTT
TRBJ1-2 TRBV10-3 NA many CAISEPDRPFYGYTF TGTGCCATCAGTGAACCGGACCGGCCCTTCTATGGCTACACCTTC
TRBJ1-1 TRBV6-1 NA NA CASSEDRNTEAFF TGTGCCAGCAGTGAAGACAGGAACACTGAAGCTTTCTTT
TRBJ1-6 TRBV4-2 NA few CASSQATGRNSPLHF TGTGCCAGCAGCCAAGCGACAGGACGGAATTCACCCCTCCACTTT
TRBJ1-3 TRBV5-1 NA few CASSSELFGNTICF TGCGCCAGCAGCTCGGAGCTGTTTGGAAACACCATATGTTTT
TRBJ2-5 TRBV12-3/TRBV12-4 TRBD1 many CASSPRTGWETQYF TGTGCCAGCAGCCCCCGGACAGGATGGGAGACCCAGTACTTC
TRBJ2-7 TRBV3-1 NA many CASSQGYEQYF TGTGCCAGCAGCCAAGGCTACGAGCAGTACTTC
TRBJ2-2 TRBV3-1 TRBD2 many CASSPSWGSGNEAGELFF TGTGCCAGCAGCCCCTCTTGGGGTAGCGGGAATGAGGCCGGGGAGCTGTTTTTT
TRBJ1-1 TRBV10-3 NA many CAISESLGRTEAFF TGTGCCATCAGTGAGTCGCTGGGAAGGACTGAAGCTTTCTTT
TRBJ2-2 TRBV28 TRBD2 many CASSLYGGLAGRTGELFF TGTGCCAGCAGTTTATATGGAGGGCTAGCGGGCAGGACCGGGGAGCTGTTTTTT
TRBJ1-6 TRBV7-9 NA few CASSLGAAPHNPPLHF TGTGCCAGCAGCTTAGGCGCAGCTCCCCATAATCCACCCCTCCACTTT
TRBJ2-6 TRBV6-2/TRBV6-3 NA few CASSSVPGPVANVLTF TGTGCCAGCAGTTCAGTCCCGGGACCAGTGGCCAACGTCCTGACTTTC
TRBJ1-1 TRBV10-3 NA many CAISVAGNGGTEAFF TGTGCCATCAGTGTGGCAGGGAATGGGGGCACTGAAGCTTTCTTT
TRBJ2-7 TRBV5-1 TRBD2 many CASSLAGLAGSGEQYF TGCGCCAGCAGCTTGGCCGGGCTAGCGGGGAGTGGCGAGCAGTACTTC
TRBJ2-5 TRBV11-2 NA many CASSLGGGTQETQYF TGTGCCAGCAGCTTAGGGGGAGGCACGCAAGAGACCCAGTACTTC
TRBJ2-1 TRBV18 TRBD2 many CASGRLARGSYNEQFF TGTGCCAGCGGACGACTAGCGAGAGGCTCCTACAATGAGCAGTTCTTC
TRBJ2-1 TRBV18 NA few CASSPPEEYNEQFF TGTGCCAGCTCACCACCCGAAGAGTACAATGAGCAGTTCTTC
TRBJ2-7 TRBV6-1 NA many CASREATGPSYEQYF TGTGCCAGCAGGGAAGCGACGGGGCCCTCCTACGAGCAGTACTTC
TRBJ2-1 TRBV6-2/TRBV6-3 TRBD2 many CASSLPTGSSGKFVNEQFF TGTGCCAGCAGCCTACCTACTGGTTCTAGCGGGAAATTTGTCAATGAGCAGTTCTTC
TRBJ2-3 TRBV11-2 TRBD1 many CASSLPTGFSDTQYF TGTGCCAGCAGCTTACCGACAGGGTTTTCGGATACGCAGTATTTT
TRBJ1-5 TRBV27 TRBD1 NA CASSPDRGNQPQHF TGTGCCAGCAGCCCCGACAGGGGCAATCAGCCCCAGCATTTT
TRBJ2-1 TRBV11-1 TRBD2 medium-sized CASSRSGALSGDGTQFF TGTGCCAGCAGCCGCAGCGGGGCTCTTTCGGGCGACGGGACTCAGTTCTTC
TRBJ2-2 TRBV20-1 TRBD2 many CSALTPLATGELFF TGCAGTGCTCTCACTCCACTAGCGACCGGGGAGCTGTTTTTT
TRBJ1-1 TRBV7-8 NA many CASSLATRVGEAFF TGTGCCAGCAGCTTAGCGACACGGGTGGGTGAAGCTTTCTTT